This TCR beta chain was observed in a study of T cell changes during pregnancy in multiple sclerosis (dated by TCRdb to the late 2010s). As for the study more broadly: The study looked at changes in the T cell repertoire across pregnancy in women with multiple sclerosis.

Libraries were built with the immunoSEQ multiplex PCR assay. TCRdb re-hosts the immuneACCESS table, in-frame sequences only. Its copies lack some clones; in the studies checked, an unresolved V gene accounts for under half of them, and the cause for the rest is not known. The sample records about 15,000 clones, approximately 84% of which are singletons. Of the sample, 8% to 10% is held by the ten largest clones. CDR1 and CDR2 are read off the germline V gene as SGDLS and YYNGEE. CDR3 length: 12 amino acids, cysteine to phenylalanine. Only the CDR3 DNA stays, 36 bases, in frame from base 1. The germline V end is reduced by 4 bases and the J end by 11 bases; junction bases left unmatched: 7. As for this clone: Its antigen target is currently unknown. No much larger clonotype is one base removed from it; base qualities were not supplied.

The clonotype comes from a female donor in good health, enrolled as a control in a pregnancy study. The sample was CD8+ T cells from peripheral blood mononuclear cells, taken in the second trimester of pregnancy. The chain links TRBV9 with TRBJ1-1; 8 central bases correspond to TRBD1. The nucleotides read TGTGCCAGCAGCCAAGAGGACAGGGTTGCTTTCTTT. The translation is CASSQEDRVAFF.